This T cell receptor (beta chain) appears in the sequencing data of a study of technical replicates of blood from a handful of donors. Here immunoSEQ multiplex PCR was the method, and the copy in TCRdb shows in-frame clones only, minus some. The sample has 14,000 or so clones; roughly 80% are singletons. V was clipped by 3 bases and J by 10 bases; unmatched bases: 6. The CDR3 extends over 12 amino acids. CDR1 is GTSNPN, CDR2 SVGIG, per germline (reference sequence). Sequenced input: PBMCs. The chain has TRBV30 and TRBJ2-1; TRBD2 matches at 7 bases. The receptor was derived from a human donor in good health. DNA for the CDR3: TGTGCCTGGAGACCAGCGGGACTCGAGCAGTTCTTC. Its translation is CAWRPAGLEQFF.